The entry below describes one T cell receptor beta chain. No antigen is known for it. TCRdb's copy holds only in-frame clones and misses some; the assay was immunoSEQ multiplex PCR. This repertoire shows roughly 130,000 clones, about 90% found once; its top ten account for approximately 18%. The data belong to a study of T cell responses to AZD1222 COVID-19 vaccine. Notes on the study in general: Seropositivity was recorded at baseline in only a handful of AZD1222 recipients. It was only after the peak T cell response that any repertoires were sampled. Increases in Spike-specific TCR breadth and depth were seen after two AZD1222 doses. Mostly white British, mostly female donors; authors suggested clonal diversity may be underestimated.

Germline V gene data show CDR1 as MNHEY and CDR2 as SMNVEV (reference sequence). This CDR3 comprises 15 residues. V was shortened by 2 bases and J by 3 bases, with 11 bases between the two germline ends. The clonotype was recovered from an adult in good health. The gene calls are TRBV27 and TRBJ2-1; perhaps D is TRBD1 or TRBD2 (5 bases each). The sample in question was peripheral blood, obtained on day 0 of MenACWY control vaccination. CDR3 sequence reads: CASSLGTAGYNEQFF. CDR3 nucleotide sequence: TGTGCCAGCAGTTTAGGGACGGCGGGCTACAATGAGCAGTTCTTC.